One sample yielded the 11 T cell receptor beta chains listed below, sequenced in a study of shared clonotypes between healthy human individuals. Some clones are missing from TCRdb's copy, which holds only in-frame ones; the method was immunoSEQ multiplex PCR. The sample carries about 2.4 million clones, roughly 92% recorded once. The material sequenced was naive CD4+ T cells sorted from blood. Regarding subset: CD45RA+ positively selected. These receptors came from a man younger than 30 in good health.

The chain recombines TRBV5-4 with TRBJ1-3; maybe TRBD1 (6 bases). Germline loops: CDR1 SGHNT, CDR2 YYREEE (reference sequence). The CDR3 consists of 15 residues. V was cut by 5 bases and J by 5 bases, with 17 bases left in between. The chain's CDR3 is CASSDTRGQRNTIYF. Written as DNA, the CDR3 is TGTGCCAGCAGTGATACGCGGGGGCAAAGAAACACCATATATTTT.

Remarks on this clone: The identical CDR3 is also encoded by other nucleotide sequences in the sample. The gene calls are TRBV6-6 and TRBJ2-7; D assignment may be TRBD1 or TRBD2 (6 bases each). The V gene's germline CDR1 is MNHNY and CDR2 SVGAGI (reference sequence). CDR3 size: 13 residues. Trimming stripped 2 bases from V and 2 bases from J, with 7 bases between. The CDR3 nucleotides are TGTGCCAGCAGTTACGGGGGGCCCTACGAGCAGTACTTC. Translated: CASSYGGPYEQYF.

The chain has TRBV10-3 and TRBJ1-2, with no clear D. This CDR3 has 13 amino acids. Trimming stripped 5 bases from V and 5 bases from J, with 12 bases between. In germline, CDR1 is ENHRY, CDR2 SYGVKD. The CDR3 region is CAISNREVYGYTF. CDR3 nucleotide sequence: TGTGCCATCAGTAACCGGGAGGTATATGGCTACACCTTC.

The V call is TRBV2, the J call TRBJ2-5; 9 bases match TRBD1. The germline V gene has CDR1 SNHLY and CDR2 FYNNEI. The V segment lost 6 bases and the J segment 2 bases; nucleotides outside the gene matches: 10. The length of the CDR3 is 16 residues. The DNA of the CDR3 is TGTGCCAGCAGGGGGGACAGGGCAGGAAGGCAAGAGACCCAGTACTTC. Protein product: CASRGDRAGRQETQYF.

The chain recombines TRBV6-5 with TRBJ2-7, with D possibly TRBD2 on 5 matching bases. The germline CDR1 and CDR2 sequences are MNHEY and SVGAGI. The CDR3 extends over 15 amino acids. The V gene lost 6 bases and the J gene lost 3 bases, with 18 bases spanning the gap. The CDR3 spells CASSSSLDRDYEQYF. DNA for the CDR3: TGTGCCAGCAGCTCCTCTCTGGACCGGGACTACGAGCAGTACTTC.

V gene TRBV7-2 combines with J gene TRBJ2-3; 8 nucleotides align to TRBD2. The germline gives CDR1 SGHTA, CDR2 FQGNSA. The CDR3 has 19 residues. V lost 2 bases to trimming and J lost 1 base; unmatched junction nucleotides: 14. In nucleotides, the CDR3 is TGTGCCAGCAGCTTAATAAGGACTAGCCATTCTGGAGGCACAGATACGCAGTATTTT. Its translation is CASSLIRTSHSGGTDTQYF.

The chain has TRBV6-6 and TRBJ1-4; D perhaps matches TRBD1 (6 bases). The germline V gene encodes CDR1 MNHNY and CDR2 SVGAGI (reference sequence). V was trimmed by 8 bases and J by 4 bases, leaving 8 bases between them. CDR3 length equals 12 residues. The CDR3 DNA reads TGTGCCAGCGAACAGGGTAATGAAAAACTGTTTTTT. It specifies CASEQGNEKLFF.

The chain couples TRBV30 to TRBJ1-3; D is uncertain. The CDR3 runs to 16 residues. CDR1 and CDR2 (germline): GTSNPN, SVGIG (reference sequence). The ends were cut back, 3 bases at V and 5 bases at J, with 20 bases in the middle. As DNA, the CDR3 is TGTGCCTGGAGAGCATCGCAGGAGCGTAAGAGAAACACCATATATTTT. Translation gives CAWRASQERKRNTIYF.

Concerning this clone: Other DNA sequences in the sample encode the same CDR3. This sequence joins TRBV6-5 and TRBJ1-1; unclear D gene. This CDR3 has 13 amino acids. Trimming cost V 6 bases and J 0 bases, with 8 bases left between them. CDR1 is MNHEY and CDR2 is SVGAGI in the germline V gene. The CDR3 nucleotides read TGTGCCAGCAGCAAGACTATGAACACTGAAGCTTTCTTT. Encoded protein: CASSKTMNTEAFF.

This chain joins TRBV7-2 and TRBJ1-2; D not resolved. The CDR3 spans 15 residues. Germline-derived CDR1 and CDR2 are SGHTA and FQGNSA. V lost 4 bases to trimming and J lost 3 bases, with 15 bases between them. Here the CDR3 DNA reads TGTGCCAGCAGCTCCCCGTCGGGCGTAGACTATGGCTACACCTTC. It encodes CASSSPSGVDYGYTF.

The chain has TRBV28 and TRBJ2-2, with 10 bases aligning to TRBD2. Germline loops: CDR1 MDHEN, CDR2 SYDVKM. The ends lost 5 bases at V and 0 bases at J; junction bases unmatched: 3. The CDR3 consists of 16 residues. CDR3 nucleotides: TGTGCCAGCAGTCCTACTAGCGGGGCGAACACCGGGGAGCTGTTTTTT. It specifies CASSPTSGANTGELFF.